This TCR beta chain was profiled in a study of blood T cell repertoires in COVID-19. At the level of the study: Researchers got acute and convalescent COVID-19 samples from the United States, Italy and Spain. T cells, B-cell-depleted T cells, or PBMCs provided the cDNA or gDNA that served as material.

Seattle-derived patients entered the study during active infection and were followed longitudinally. Trimming shortened V by 5 bases and J by 0 bases, and 14 bases separated the two germline ends. The CDR3 length is 16 residues. In germline, CDR1 is SGHTA, CDR2 FQGNSA. Original handling: It was from reference gene primer amplification that nucleated cell counts were estimated. Some clones are missing from TCRdb's copy, which holds only in-frame ones; the method was immunoSEQ multiplex PCR. D and trimming come from the DNA, and the V and J calls and clone size come from that table. The sample holds tens of thousands of clones, around 75% seen once.

This rearrangement joins TRBV7-2 to TRBJ1-3; D not resolved. Sequences were obtained from peripheral blood. This receptor was identified in a man between 65 and 85 years old with COVID-19, enrolled during active disease. CDR3 nucleotide sequence: TGTGCCAGCAGCCCACAAAACCTCTTCTCTGGAAACACCATATATTTT. Translated: CASSPQNLFSGNTIYF.